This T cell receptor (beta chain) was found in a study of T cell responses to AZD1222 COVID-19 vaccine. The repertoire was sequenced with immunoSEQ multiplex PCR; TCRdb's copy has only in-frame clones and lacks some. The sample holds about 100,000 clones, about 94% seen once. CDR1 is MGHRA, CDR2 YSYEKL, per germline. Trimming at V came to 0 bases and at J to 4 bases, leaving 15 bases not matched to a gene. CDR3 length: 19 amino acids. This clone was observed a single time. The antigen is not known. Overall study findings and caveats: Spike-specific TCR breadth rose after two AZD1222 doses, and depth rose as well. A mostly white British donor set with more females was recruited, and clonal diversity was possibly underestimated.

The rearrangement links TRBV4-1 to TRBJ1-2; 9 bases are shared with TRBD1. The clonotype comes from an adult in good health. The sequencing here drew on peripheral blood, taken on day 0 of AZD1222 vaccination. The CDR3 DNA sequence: TGCGCCAGCAGCCAAGATTGGGGACAGGGTCTCGGGTTCGGCTATGGCTACACCTTC. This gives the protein CASSQDWGQGLGFGYGYTF.